This T cell receptor (beta chain) was sequenced during a study of cytomegalovirus exposure and HLA in healthy donors (dated by TCRdb to about 2017). Looking at the study overall: The 670 or so repertoires of the first cohort and the roughly 120 validation repertoires were produced on the same platform, according to a later analysis. The study aimed to test whether signatures of past pathogen exposure could be identified by cataloging public T cell receptors. Besides the first cohort of 666 subjects, a separate validation cohort made up of some 110 different subjects was used. To predict cytomegalovirus infection status, the study brought together high-throughput TCR immunosequencing, statistical association of individual TCRs with disease status, and machine learning. What the authors observed across the whole study: In the study, some 180 TCR beta chains were listed as associated with cytomegalovirus. In vitro tests confirmed that a few of the cytomegalovirus-associated TCR beta chains recognize cytomegalovirus antigens. In both the original and validation cohorts, the classifier was reported to diagnose cytomegalovirus status with high specificity and sensitivity. Most TCR sequences were observed very rarely across donors, whereas some public TCRs were present in many individuals. The authors suggested that the approach could potentially be generalized to other disease states and immunological phenotypes. A later analysis lacked HLA typing for the validation cohort, so it scored co-occurrence in that cohort across all 120 or so repertoires. Subsequent analysis determined that TCRs grouped into clusters in the first cohort also showed a tendency toward co-occurrence across the 120 validation repertoires, and roughly 94% of cluster scores exceeded 0.

CDR1 and CDR2, looked up from the germline V gene, are SNHLY and FYNNEI. The CDR3 covers 16 residues, taking in both the cysteine and the phenylalanine. Solely the CDR3 DNA is kept, with 48 bases framed from the first base. V and J are truncated by 5 bases and 2 bases respectively, leaving an intervening sequence of 16 bases. With regard to this clone: Its antigen has not been determined. No qualities accompany the bases; no much larger clone lies one base away.

Library method: the immunoSEQ multiplex PCR assay. Processing in the source paper ran as follows. A statistical classification framework was developed to diagnose cytomegalovirus status using the catalog of TCR beta chain sequences. TCRdb provides this immuneACCESS table in a form limited to in-frame rearrangements. Some clones are lacking; in checked studies, under half of them reflect an unresolved V gene, and why the rest are absent is not known. V and J calls and clone size are copied from that table; D and trimming were computed from the DNA. The sample data list fewer than 140,000 clones, and less than 90% of these were observed just once. Jointly, the top ten make up about 1.8% of the sample. The donors belonged to the validation cohort of 90 to 150 subjects, which was separate from the roughly 700-subject first cohort.

The sequenced sample was PBMCs. This receptor chain uses TRBV2 and TRBJ2-1, with TRBD1 as a weak D call on 5 bases. This TCR was sampled from a woman under 30 in good health and CMV-seropositive. The CDR3 is CASSSDSPLTYNEQFF. In nucleotides, the sequence is TGTGCCAGCAGTTCAGACAGTCCCCTTACCTACAATGAGCAGTTCTTC. Beyond the CDR3, the reference TRBV2 and TRBJ2-1 genes provide the residues; the full variable domain reads: EPEVTQTPSHQVTQMGQEVILRCVPISNHLYFYWYRQILGQKVEFLVSFYNNEISEKSEIFDDQFSVERPDGSNFTLKIRSTKLEDSAMYFCASSSDSPLTYNEQFFGPGTRLTVL.